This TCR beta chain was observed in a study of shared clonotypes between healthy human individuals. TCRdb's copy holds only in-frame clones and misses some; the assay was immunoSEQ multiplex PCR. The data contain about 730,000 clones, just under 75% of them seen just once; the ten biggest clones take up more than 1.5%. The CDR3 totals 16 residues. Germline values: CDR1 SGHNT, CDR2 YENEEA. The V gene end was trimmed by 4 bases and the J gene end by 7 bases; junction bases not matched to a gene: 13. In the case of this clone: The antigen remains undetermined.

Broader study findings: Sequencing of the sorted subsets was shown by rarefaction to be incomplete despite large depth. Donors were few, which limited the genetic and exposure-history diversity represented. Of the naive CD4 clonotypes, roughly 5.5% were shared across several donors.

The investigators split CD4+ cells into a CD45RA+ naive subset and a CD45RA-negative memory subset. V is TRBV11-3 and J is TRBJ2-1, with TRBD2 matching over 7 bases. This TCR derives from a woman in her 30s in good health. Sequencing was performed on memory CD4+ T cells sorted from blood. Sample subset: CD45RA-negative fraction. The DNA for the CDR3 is TGTGCCAGCAGCTCAAGCGGGAATAGAATTAGTAATGAGCAGTTCTTC. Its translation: CASSSSGNRISNEQFF.